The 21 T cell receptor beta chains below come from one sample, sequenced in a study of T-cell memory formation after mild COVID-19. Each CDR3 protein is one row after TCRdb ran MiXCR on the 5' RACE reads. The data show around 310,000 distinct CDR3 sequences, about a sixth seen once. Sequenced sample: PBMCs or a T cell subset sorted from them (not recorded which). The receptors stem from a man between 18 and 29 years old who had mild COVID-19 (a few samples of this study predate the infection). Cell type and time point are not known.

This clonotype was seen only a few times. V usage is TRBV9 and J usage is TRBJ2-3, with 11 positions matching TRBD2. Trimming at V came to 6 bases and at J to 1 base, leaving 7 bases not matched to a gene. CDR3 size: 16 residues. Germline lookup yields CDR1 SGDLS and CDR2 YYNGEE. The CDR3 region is CASNFRGLAGTDTQYF. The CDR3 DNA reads TGTGCCAGCAACTTTAGGGGACTAGCGGGCACAGATACGCAGTATTTT.

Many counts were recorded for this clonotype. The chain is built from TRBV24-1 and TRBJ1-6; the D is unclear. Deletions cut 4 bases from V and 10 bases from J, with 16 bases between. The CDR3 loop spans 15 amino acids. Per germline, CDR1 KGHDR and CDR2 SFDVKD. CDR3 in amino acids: CATSEGKHWESPLHF. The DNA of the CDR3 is TGTGCCACCAGTGAAGGCAAACACTGGGAGTCACCCCTCCACTTT.

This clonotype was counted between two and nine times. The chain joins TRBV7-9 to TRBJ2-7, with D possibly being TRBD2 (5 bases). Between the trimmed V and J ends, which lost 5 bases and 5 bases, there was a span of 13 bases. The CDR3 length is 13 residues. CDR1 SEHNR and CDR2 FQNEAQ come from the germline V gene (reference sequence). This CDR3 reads CASSRHGVDEQYF. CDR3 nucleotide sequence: TGTGCCAGCAGCAGACACGGGGTGGACGAGCAGTACTTC.

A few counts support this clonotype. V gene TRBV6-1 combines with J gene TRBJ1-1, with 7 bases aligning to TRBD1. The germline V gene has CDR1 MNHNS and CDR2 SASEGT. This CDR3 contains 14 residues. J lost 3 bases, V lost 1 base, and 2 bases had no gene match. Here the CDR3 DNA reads TGTGCCAGCAGTGAAGACAGGGGCGACACTGAAGCTTTCTTT. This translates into CASSEDRGDTEAFF.

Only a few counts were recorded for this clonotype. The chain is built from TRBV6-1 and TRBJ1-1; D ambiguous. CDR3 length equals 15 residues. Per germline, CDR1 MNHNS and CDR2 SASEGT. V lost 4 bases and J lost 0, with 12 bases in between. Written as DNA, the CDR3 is TGTGCCAGCAGTGTGCCCGGCCTCATGAACACTGAAGCTTTCTTT. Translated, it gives CASSVPGLMNTEAFF.

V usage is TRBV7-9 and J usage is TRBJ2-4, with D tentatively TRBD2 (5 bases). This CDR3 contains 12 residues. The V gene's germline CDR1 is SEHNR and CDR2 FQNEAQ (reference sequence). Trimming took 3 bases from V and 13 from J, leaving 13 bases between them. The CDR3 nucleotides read TGTGCCAGCAGCTTTGAGGGAATGGAACAGTACTTC. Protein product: CASSFEGMEQYF. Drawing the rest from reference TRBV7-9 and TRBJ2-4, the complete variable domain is DTGVSQNPRHKITKRGQNVTFRCDPISEHNRLYWYRQTLGQGPEFLTYFQNEAQLEKSRLLSDRFSAERPKGSFSTLEIQRTEQGDSAMYLCASSFEGMEQYFGAGTRLSVL.

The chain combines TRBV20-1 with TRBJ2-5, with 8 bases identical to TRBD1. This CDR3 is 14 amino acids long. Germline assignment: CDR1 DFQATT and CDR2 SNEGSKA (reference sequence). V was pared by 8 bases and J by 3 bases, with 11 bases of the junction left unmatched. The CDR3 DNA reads TGCAGTTCGATCCGGACAGGGACAGAAGAGACCCAGTACTTC. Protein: CSSIRTGTEETQYF.

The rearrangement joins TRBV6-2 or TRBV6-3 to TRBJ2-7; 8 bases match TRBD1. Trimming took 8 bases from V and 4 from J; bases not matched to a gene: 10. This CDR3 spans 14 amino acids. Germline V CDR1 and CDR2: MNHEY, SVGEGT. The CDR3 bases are TGTGCCAGCGAAACTAGACAGGGGACGTACGAGCAGTACTTC. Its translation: CASETRQGTYEQYF.

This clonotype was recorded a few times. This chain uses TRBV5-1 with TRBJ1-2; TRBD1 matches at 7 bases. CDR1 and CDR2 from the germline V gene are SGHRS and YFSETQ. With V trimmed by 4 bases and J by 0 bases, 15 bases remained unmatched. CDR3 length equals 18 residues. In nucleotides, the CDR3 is TGCGCCAGCAGCCCAGACACAAGACAGGGAGGAGCTAACTATGGCTACACCTTC. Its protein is CASSPDTRQGGANYGYTF.

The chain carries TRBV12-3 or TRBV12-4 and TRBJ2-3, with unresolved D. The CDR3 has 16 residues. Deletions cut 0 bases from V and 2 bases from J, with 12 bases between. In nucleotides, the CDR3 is TGTGCCAGCAGTTTAGCGCTAGGGCCGATCACAGATACGCAGTATTTT. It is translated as CASSLALGPITDTQYF.

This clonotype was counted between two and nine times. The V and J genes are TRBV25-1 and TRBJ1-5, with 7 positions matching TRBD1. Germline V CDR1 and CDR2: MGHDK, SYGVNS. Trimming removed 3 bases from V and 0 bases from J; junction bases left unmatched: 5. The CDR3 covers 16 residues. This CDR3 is CASSDPRQGSNQPQHF. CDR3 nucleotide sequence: TGTGCCAGCAGTGACCCGAGACAGGGTAGCAATCAGCCCCAGCATTTT.

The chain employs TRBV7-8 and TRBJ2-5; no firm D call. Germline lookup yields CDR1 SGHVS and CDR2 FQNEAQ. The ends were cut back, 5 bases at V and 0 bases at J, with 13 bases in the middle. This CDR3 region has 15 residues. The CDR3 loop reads CASSPSPGHQETQYF. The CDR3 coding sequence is TGTGCCAGCAGCCCCAGCCCCGGACACCAAGAGACCCAGTACTTC.

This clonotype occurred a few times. The CDR3 reads CAIRGTGANVLTF. The CDR3, as DNA: TGTGCCATCAGGGGGACTGGGGCCAACGTCCTGACTTTC. The chain employs TRBV10-3 and TRBJ2-6; D remains unclear. The germline V and J ends were trimmed by 6 bases and 2 bases, with 5 bases remaining between them. Germline lookup yields CDR1 ENHRY and CDR2 SYGVKD. This CDR3 is built from 13 residues.

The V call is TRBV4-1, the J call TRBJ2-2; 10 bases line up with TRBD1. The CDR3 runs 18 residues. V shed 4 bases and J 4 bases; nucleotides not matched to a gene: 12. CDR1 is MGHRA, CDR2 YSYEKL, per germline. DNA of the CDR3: TGCGCCAGCAGCCGCCCCGGGGACAGGGGAGGACGCACCGGGGAGCTGTTTTTT. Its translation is CASSRPGDRGGRTGELFF.

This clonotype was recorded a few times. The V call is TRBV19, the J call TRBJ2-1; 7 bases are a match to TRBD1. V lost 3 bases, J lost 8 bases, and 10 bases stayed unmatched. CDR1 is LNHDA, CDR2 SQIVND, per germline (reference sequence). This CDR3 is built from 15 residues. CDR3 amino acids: CASSIGRQGLDEQFF. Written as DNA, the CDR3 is TGTGCCAGTAGTATCGGGCGACAGGGCCTGGATGAGCAGTTCTTC.

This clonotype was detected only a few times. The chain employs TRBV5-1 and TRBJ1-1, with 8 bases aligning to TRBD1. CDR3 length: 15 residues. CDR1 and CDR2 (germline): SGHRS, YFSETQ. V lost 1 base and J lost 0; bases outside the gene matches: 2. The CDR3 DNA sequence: TGCGCCAGCAGCTTGAGACAGGGGATGAACACTGAAGCTTTCTTT. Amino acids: CASSLRQGMNTEAFF.

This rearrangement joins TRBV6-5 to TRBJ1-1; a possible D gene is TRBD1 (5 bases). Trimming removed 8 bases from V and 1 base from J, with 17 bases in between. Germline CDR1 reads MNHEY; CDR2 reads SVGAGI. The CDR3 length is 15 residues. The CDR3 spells CASVSFTGGNTEAFF. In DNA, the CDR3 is TGTGCCAGCGTATCCTTCACCGGGGGGAACACTGAAGCTTTCTTT.

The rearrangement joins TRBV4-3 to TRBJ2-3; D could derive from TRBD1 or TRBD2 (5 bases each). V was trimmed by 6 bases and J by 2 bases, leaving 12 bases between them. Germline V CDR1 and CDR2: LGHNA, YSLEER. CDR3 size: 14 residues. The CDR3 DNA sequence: TGCGCCAGCAGAGGGAGAGGGGTCACAGATACGCAGTATTTT. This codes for CASRGRGVTDTQYF.

The DNA for the CDR3 is TGCAGTGCTAGCAGAGCGGGGGGGCCCAAGGCAGATACGCAGTATTTT. Protein product: CSASRAGGPKADTQYF. This chain joins TRBV20-1 and TRBJ2-3; 10 bases are shared with TRBD2. Germline V gene sequence: CDR1 DFQATT, CDR2 SNEGSKA (reference sequence). The CDR3 has 16 amino acids. V lost 3 bases, J lost 4 bases, and 10 bases stayed unmatched.

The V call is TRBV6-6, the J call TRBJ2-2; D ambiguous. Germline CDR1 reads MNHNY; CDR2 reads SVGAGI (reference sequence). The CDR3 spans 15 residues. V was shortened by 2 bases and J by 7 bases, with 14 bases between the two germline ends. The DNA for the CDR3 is TGTGCCAGCAGTTACGACACCCCCATGGGCGGGGAGCTGTTTTTT. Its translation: CASSYDTPMGGELFF.

CDR3 sequence reads: CASSLPGGTDTQYF. The CDR3 coding sequence is TGCGCCAGCAGCTTACCGGGGGGCACAGATACGCAGTATTTT. The chain has TRBV5-1 and TRBJ2-3; perhaps TRBD2 as D (6 bases). CDR1 is SGHRS, CDR2 YFSETQ, per germline. The V and J ends lost 2 bases and 1 base respectively, with 8 bases between them. The CDR3 runs 14 residues.